The text below deals with one T cell receptor (beta chain). This sample is part of a study of cytomegalovirus exposure and HLA in healthy donors. The primer mix had 60 Vbeta and 13 Jbeta primers. Profiling relied on immunoSEQ multiplex PCR, and the TCRdb table lists in-frame clones only, not all of them. The sample comprises 75,000 to 90,000 clones, 65% to 80% of which are singletons, and 10% to 15% rests with the top ten. CDR3 size: 21 residues. Germline CDR1 is SNHLY and CDR2 is FYNNEI. V dropped 3 bases and J dropped 0 bases, with 27 bases sitting between them. The rearrangement joins TRBV2 to TRBJ2-4, with D possibly matching TRBD2 (7 bases). The receptor comes from a human donor in good health. Sequencing used PBMCs. CDR3 in amino acids: CASSDRGARNNPQIAKNIQYF. As DNA, the CDR3 is TGTGCCAGCAGTGACCGGGGGGCAAGAAATAACCCACAGATAGCCAAAAACATTCAGTACTTC.